This TCR beta chain is from a study of regulatory T cells in long-lasting Graves disease. Study summary: Patients newly diagnosed with Graves' had been on antithyroid drugs for under 3 months. Notes on the study in general: The sample size was small, and this may have reduced accuracy.

The authors built TCR beta libraries using iRepertoire HTBI primers and Arm-PCR of CDR3 regions. TCRdb passed the multiplex PCR reads through MiXCR, listing each CDR3 protein once. Of some 490,000 distinct CDR3 sequences listed, around 12% are singletons. Germline V gene lookup returns CDR1 SGHRS and CDR2 YFSETQ. The CDR3 contains 12 residues. V was shortened by 4 bases and J by 8 bases, with 12 bases between the two germline ends. This clonotype came up many times. Its specificity is not known. The time point is: newly diagnosed GD, antithyroid drugs for less than 3 months. Generation of the TCR library employed RNA extracted from PBMCs. The same data also contributed to another study, on T cells in Graves' hyperthyroidism and ophthalmopathy. This second study notes: The TCR CDR3 first-round RT-PCR relied on the HTBI primer set. Blood shared most expanded thyroid clonotypes above 0.001.

The genes are TRBV5-1 and TRBJ1-1; a possible D gene is TRBD1 (5 bases). This clonotype was sampled from a woman younger than 45 with Graves disease. The sample consisted of peripheral blood mononuclear cells (PBMCs), taken at new diagnosis, from a patient treated with antithyroid drugs. The CDR3, as DNA: TGCGCCAGCAGCCCCGACCCAGGGGAAGCTTTCTTT. Translation: CASSPDPGEAFF.